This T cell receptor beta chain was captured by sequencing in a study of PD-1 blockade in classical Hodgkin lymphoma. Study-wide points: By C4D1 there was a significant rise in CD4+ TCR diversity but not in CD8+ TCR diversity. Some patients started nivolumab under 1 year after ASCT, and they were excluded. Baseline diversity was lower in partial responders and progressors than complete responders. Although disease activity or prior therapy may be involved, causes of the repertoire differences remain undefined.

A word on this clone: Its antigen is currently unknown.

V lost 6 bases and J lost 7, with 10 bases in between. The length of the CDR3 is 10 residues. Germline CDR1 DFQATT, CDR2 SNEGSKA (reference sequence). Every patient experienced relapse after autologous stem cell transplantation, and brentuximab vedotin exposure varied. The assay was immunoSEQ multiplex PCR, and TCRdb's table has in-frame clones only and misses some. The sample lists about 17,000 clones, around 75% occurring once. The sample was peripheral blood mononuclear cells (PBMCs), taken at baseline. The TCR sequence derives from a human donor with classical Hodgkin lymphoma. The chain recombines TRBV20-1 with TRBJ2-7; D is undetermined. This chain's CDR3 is CSALKKEQYF. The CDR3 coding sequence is TGCAGTGCCCTCAAGAAAGAGCAGTACTTC.